These T cell receptor beta chains were read from a single sample in a study of T cell responses to AZD1222 COVID-19 vaccine. The table came from immunoSEQ multiplex PCR; TCRdb's copy has only in-frame clones and leaves some out. Among some 120,000 clones, roughly 85% were seen once, and the ten largest hold around 1.6%. The sequenced sample was peripheral blood, obtained on day 0 of AZD1222 vaccination. These receptors were taken from an adult in good health. CDR3s include the opening cysteine and the closing phenylalanine or tryptophan. D genes are given only for firm matches. Clone size is given for some rows only: seen once, a few or many times, or a class if the clone is expanded.

TRBV25-1	TRBJ2-7	once	NA	TGTGCCAGCAGTCACGGCAGAGTAATGGGCGAGCAGTACTTC	CASSHGRVMGEQYF
TRBV6-5	TRBJ2-7	NA	TRBD2	TGTGCCAGCACCCCTAGCGGGGGGGCAACCTACGAGCAGTACTTC	CASTPSGGATYEQYF
TRBV5-5	TRBJ2-2	NA	TRBD1	TGTGCCAGCAGCTCTACAGGGGGCGCAGGCACCGGGGAGCTGTTTTTT	CASSSTGGAGTGELFF
TRBV4-1	TRBJ2-1	NA	NA	TGCGCCAGCAGCCCGACCTTCGGCGCGCCTCTTACCTACAATGAGCAGTTCTTC	CASSPTFGAPLTYNEQFF
TRBV5-5	TRBJ2-2	NA	TRBD2	TGTGCCAGCAGGCTGGCACTAGCGGGAGTCGGGGAGCTGTTTTTT	CASRLALAGVGELFF
TRBV7-9	TRBJ1-2	NA	NA	TGTGCCAGCAGCCCGTCCCCTGCAGGAAATAATGGCTACACCTTC	CASSPSPAGNNGYTF
TRBV30	TRBJ1-3	once	NA	TGTGCCTGGAGTGTAATGGGGAATCCTGGAAACACCATATATTTT	CAWSVMGNPGNTIYF
TRBV7-8	TRBJ1-2	NA	NA	TGTGCCAGCACCTCAACCTGGGAGGGCAATGGCTACACCTTC	CASTSTWEGNGYTF
TRBV28	TRBJ1-5	once	NA	TGTGCCAGCAGTGGCCGTCAGCCCCAGCATTTT	CASSGRQPQHF
TRBV18	TRBJ2-1	NA	TRBD2	TGTGCCAGCTCCCGTAGCGGGGGGTTTCGAAATGAGCAGTTCTTC	CASSRSGGFRNEQFF
TRBV6-5	TRBJ1-5	many	NA	TGTGCCAGCAGTTACCTCGCCTCTAGCAATCAGCCCCAGCATTTT	CASSYLASSNQPQHF
TRBV25-1	TRBJ2-7	NA	TRBD2	TGTGCCAGCAGTGGTAGCGGGGGGGACAACGAGCAGTACTTC	CASSGSGGDNEQYF
TRBV6-1	TRBJ2-7	NA	NA	TGTGCCAGCAGTGAAGCGCAGGGGTCCTACGAGCAGTACTTC	CASSEAQGSYEQYF
TRBV7-8	TRBJ1-2	NA	NA	TGTGCCAGCAGCTTTGCCGAAGGGGGCTATGGCTACACCTTC	CASSFAEGGYGYTF
TRBV14	TRBJ1-1	once	NA	TGTGCCAGCAGCCAAGTCGGGCGTGTTGTTGAAGCTTTCTTT	CASSQVGRVVEAFF
TRBV24-1	TRBJ2-3	NA	NA	TGTGCCACCAGGAGAGGGGGGCAGGTGACAGATACGCAGTATTTT	CATRRGGQVTDTQYF
TRBV6-6	TRBJ2-2	once	NA	TGTGCCAGCTACTCCCCCAGGGGCAGGAACACCGGGGAGCTGTTTTTT	CASYSPRGRNTGELFF
TRBV5-1	TRBJ2-5	NA	TRBD1	TGCGCCAGCAGCCCAGCCGGGACAGGGGCTTTAGAGACCCAGTACTTC	CASSPAGTGALETQYF
TRBV6-5	TRBJ2-3	NA	TRBD2	TGTGCCAGCAGTTTCGGCGGGACTAACGGAGGCGGAGCGCAGTATTTT	CASSFGGTNGGGAQYF
TRBV7-8	TRBJ2-7	NA	NA	TGTGCCAGCAGCACGGGACCGAGGTTTACCTACGAGCAGTACTTC	CASSTGPRFTYEQYF
TRBV30	TRBJ1-2	NA	TRBD1	TGTGCCTGGAGCGCGACAGGGGTAGTCGGTGGCTACACCTTC	CAWSATGVVGGYTF
TRBV27	TRBJ1-1	NA	NA	TGTGCCAGCAGTTTATCGAGACACACTGAAGCTTTCTTT	CASSLSRHTEAFF
TRBV15	TRBJ2-1	NA	TRBD2	TGTGCCACCAGCAGAGATCATAGCGGGGTCTACAATGAGCAGTTCTTC	CATSRDHSGVYNEQFF
TRBV6-5	TRBJ2-3	NA	NA	TGTGCCAGCAGGTCGGGACTCCGCACAGATACGCAGTATTTT	CASRSGLRTDTQYF
TRBV5-1	TRBJ2-5	NA	NA	TGCGCCAGCAGCCCGGGGACTGCCAACCAAGAGACCCAGTACTTC	CASSPGTANQETQYF
TRBV30	TRBJ2-7	NA	NA	TGTGCCTGGAGCTCTACAGTGACCTACTACGAGCAGTACTTC	CAWSSTVTYYEQYF
TRBV6-6	TRBJ1-1	NA	TRBD1	TGTGCCAGCACCGACAACAGGGGGCAGGACACTGAAGCTTTCTTT	CASTDNRGQDTEAFF
TRBV27	TRBJ2-7	NA	NA	TGTGCCAGCAGACGGACTGATGGGCGAGGCGAGCAGTACTTC	CASRRTDGRGEQYF
TRBV18	TRBJ2-7	NA	NA	TGTGCCAGCTCACCACCAAACAAAGCCTACGAGCAGTACTTC	CASSPPNKAYEQYF
TRBV2	TRBJ2-2	NA	NA	TGTGCCAGCAAAGGTAGTGGGGGGCTAGCGAACACCGGGGAGCTGTTTTTT	CASKGSGGLANTGELFF
TRBV7-2	TRBJ1-5	NA	NA	TGTGCCAGCAGCGGAGGGTTCGGAGGGGAATTCAATCAGCCCCAGCATTTT	CASSGGFGGEFNQPQHF
TRBV30	TRBJ1-6	NA	NA	TGTGCCTGGCAGGGCTCCTATAATTCACCCCTCCACTTT	CAWQGSYNSPLHF
TRBV14	TRBJ1-1	few	NA	TGTGCCAGCAGCCAAGTGGGGGTCGGAGCTTTCTTT	CASSQVGVGAFF
TRBV19	TRBJ1-4	few	NA	TGTGCCAGTAGTCCAATCCAGGGGTTCGTAGGTGAAAAACTGTTTTTT	CASSPIQGFVGEKLFF
TRBV4-3	TRBJ1-6	NA	NA	TGCGCCAGCAGCCAAACCCGGGCCTCCTATAATTCACCCCTCCACTTT	CASSQTRASYNSPLHF
TRBV7-3	TRBJ2-1	NA	NA	TGTGCCAGCAGCCCCCAAATAGCGACGGGCAATGAGCAGTTCTTC	CASSPQIATGNEQFF
TRBV12-3/TRBV12-4	TRBJ1-2	NA	NA	TGTGCCAGCCTAGAAGACTATGGCTACACCTTC	CASLEDYGYTF
TRBV7-2	TRBJ1-2	NA	TRBD1	TGTGCCAGCAGGGGTGACAGGGTCTCGGGAAACTATGGCTACACCTTC	CASRGDRVSGNYGYTF
TRBV24-1	TRBJ1-2	NA	NA	TGTGCCACCAGTTTAAATGGTGGCTACACCTTC	CATSLNGGYTF
TRBV5-1	TRBJ1-3	few	NA	TGCGCCAGCAGCTTGGTTCAGGCGGGCTCTGGAAACACCATATATTTT	CASSLVQAGSGNTIYF
TRBV3-1/TRBV3-2	TRBJ2-7	NA	TRBD1	TGTGCCAGCAGCCAAGGTAACAGGGGTTCCGAGCAGTACTTC	CASSQGNRGSEQYF
TRBV9	TRBJ1-5	NA	NA	TGTGCCAGCAGTCCCTCCGGGGGTGACAATCAGCCCCAGCATTTT	CASSPSGGDNQPQHF
TRBV7-6	TRBJ1-1	NA	NA	TGTGCCAGCAGCTTAGCAACCCAGGGTTGGGGTGAAGCTTTCTTT	CASSLATQGWGEAFF
TRBV27	TRBJ1-1	NA	NA	TGTGCCAGCAGTTTACAGGGAGCGAACACTGAAGCTTTCTTT	CASSLQGANTEAFF
TRBV19	TRBJ1-2	NA	TRBD1	TGTGCCAGTAGTATGGACAGGGTTGGCGGCTACACCTTC	CASSMDRVGGYTF
TRBV5-1	TRBJ1-3	once	NA	TGCGCCAGCAGCTTGGAGGCCGTTGGAAACACCATATATTTT	CASSLEAVGNTIYF
TRBV6-5	TRBJ2-7	NA	TRBD2	TGTGCCAGCGGGGGGGGATGGGCTAACGAGCAGTACTTC	CASGGGWANEQYF
TRBV4-1	TRBJ2-7	few	NA	TGCGCCAGCAGCCAAGAAGGGAAATTCTACGAGCAGTACTTC	CASSQEGKFYEQYF
TRBV2	TRBJ1-3	NA	TRBD1	TGTGCCAGCGGGGGACAGGGGGGCTTTGGTGGAAACACCATATATTTT	CASGGQGGFGGNTIYF
TRBV27	TRBJ1-3	NA	NA	TGTGCCAGCAGTTTACGTTCTGGAAACACCATATATTTT	CASSLRSGNTIYF
TRBV5-1	TRBJ1-6	NA	NA	TGCGCCAGCAGCTTGGCGGGGGTCTCTCATTCACCCCTCCACTTT	CASSLAGVSHSPLHF
TRBV10-3	TRBJ1-2	NA	NA	TGTGCCATCAGTGAGGCCCCCCTAGTTCGTCAAGGGCAAATTGGCTACACCTTC	CAISEAPLVRQGQIGYTF
TRBV11-3	TRBJ1-1	NA	TRBD1	TGTGCCACCCGGGACAGTTCGAACACTGAAGCTTTCTTT	CATRDSSNTEAFF
TRBV7-8	TRBJ2-3	NA	TRBD2	TGTGCCAGCAGCTTTAGCCGGGAGGGCCCCACAGATACGCAGTATTTT	CASSFSREGPTDTQYF
TRBV7-3	TRBJ2-6	NA	TRBD1	TGTGCCAGCAGCACCCTGACAGGGTTTGGGGCCAACGTCCTGACTTTC	CASSTLTGFGANVLTF
TRBV3-1/TRBV3-2	TRBJ1-2	NA	NA	TGTGCCAGCAGCCAAGGTTTTGGGGATTCGGGTGGCTACACCTTC	CASSQGFGDSGGYTF